The sequence of this T cell receptor beta chain was determined in a study of cytomegalovirus exposure and HLA in healthy donors (dated by TCRdb to between 2016 and 2019). With respect to the entire study: In an earlier analysis of approximately 500 of the donors, 276 Gb of sequence data and 95 million to 130 million unique TCR beta sequences from about 190 million T cells were reported. Besides the first cohort of under 700 subjects, a separate validation cohort made up of roughly 130 different subjects was used. Four or five DR-DQ haplotypes were handled as single units for association and clustering because linkage in the cohort was strong. All discovery cohort repertoires had been generated on a single sequencing platform. Among the roughly 390 genotyped donors, approximately 81% belonged to the genetic ancestry cluster associated with self-reported Caucasian donors. Among around 400 genotyped donors of the cohort, an average of roughly 230,000 unique TCR beta nucleotide sequences was sequenced per donor, of which roughly 17% were non-productive. To decide whether each TCR beta V gene segment behaved as functional or pseudogenic, an earlier analysis of several hundred of the donors relied on high-throughput TCR beta sequencing. Using immunosequencing, the study profiled T cell repertoires from fewer than 850 subjects and related those repertoires to cytomegalovirus serostatus. Rather than drawing on any new phenotypic data, the later analysis identified candidate immune exposures from TCR beta sequences and the way those sequences occurred across donors. The number of donors typed differed by locus, with roughly 629-640 for A, B, C, DRB1 and DQB1, 522 for DQA1, over 600 for DPA1, and around 450 for DPB1. Genome-wide SNP genotypes for about 65% of the 666 donors were used in a later genetic analysis, which treated that subset as a discovery cohort. HLA typing covered class I and class II loci at four-digit resolution. To predict cytomegalovirus infection status, the study brought together high-throughput TCR immunosequencing, statistical association of individual TCRs with disease status, and machine learning. The study aimed to test whether cataloging public T cell receptors could reveal signatures of past pathogen exposure. To study patterns of TCR occurrence, a later analysis re-analyzed previously published TCR beta repertoires from under 750 donors and added high-resolution HLA genotyping. Donor age, sex, ethnicity and CMV serostatus were collected together with the repertoire data. About 310 gigabases of sequencing data and tens of millions of unique TCR sequences were included in an early release covering under 650 HLA-typed donors.

The cohort consisted of 666 healthy bone marrow donors. All cohort members were sampled while nominally healthy, although unrecorded immune exposures were likely present. CMV serostatus was positive for around 310 and negative for about half of the roughly 700 cohort members, and was not recorded for this donor. Each donor provided a peripheral blood sample, and peripheral blood mononuclear cells were used for TCR beta sequencing. Genomic DNA was extracted from the blood cell samples with the Qiagen DNeasy Blood Extraction Kit. The library was obtained by the immunoSEQ multiplex PCR assay. For the multiplex PCR, a mixture combining 60 forward primers for TCR Vbeta segments and 13 reverse primers for TCR Jbeta segments was used. The CDR3 region of rearranged TCR beta genes was amplified from genomic DNA with a multiplex PCR assay. On the Illumina HiSeq System, the amplified TCR beta libraries were sequenced as 87-base-pair reads. Regarding the original processing steps: In a later analysis, about 80 million unique TCR beta chains were counted across the 666 repertoires, and roughly 10 million of these chains were shared by at least two donors. Raw reads were error-corrected and collapsed into unique sequences by a nearest-neighbor algorithm in which closely related sequences were merged to remove PCR and sequencing errors. CDR3 sequences were aligned to IMGT reference sequences to assign V, D and J gene segments. For a sequence to be retained, at least a six-nucleotide match to both a V gene segment and a J gene segment was required. A rearrangement was called productive if the CDR3 had no stop codons and remained in frame with V and J, and every other rearrangement was called non-productive. Following IMGT convention, CDR3 was defined as the stretch from the second conserved V-encoded cysteine to the conserved J-encoded phenylalanine. Sequences without an unambiguous match to a single V gene segment were excluded from the earlier analysis of several hundred of the donors. In an earlier analysis of 450 to 700 of the donors, V segments were called functional above 56.7% productive rearrangements and were called segregating when the between-donor standard deviation exceeded 5%. A statistical classification framework was developed to diagnose cytomegalovirus status using the catalog of TCR beta chain sequences. In a later analysis, V and J genes were assigned by comparing TCR nucleotide sequences against IMGT/GENE-DB human TR gene sequences. A later analysis assigned CDR3 sequences and most-parsimonious VDJ recombination scenarios with the TCRdist pipeline. In a later analysis, each TCR beta chain was defined by its CDR3 amino acid sequence together with its V-gene family, and reads without a unique V-gene family were excluded. To address suspected cross-contamination and a sequencing artifact, a later analysis removed approximately 590 highly shared, low-generation-probability nucleotide sequences. In a later analysis, a clonal expansion index was calculated for each public chain from normalized within-repertoire ranks of inferred template counts. A later analysis computed generation probabilities with a VDJ recombination model fitted to out-of-frame rearrangements, and checked the results against IGoR. A later analysis scored TCR-TCR, TCR-HLA and TCR-CMV co-occurrence with hypergeometric tests, applying a repertoire-size bias correction to TCR pairs. In a later analysis, false discovery rates were estimated by permuting HLA or CMV assignments 20 times. In a later analysis, co-occurring TCRs were grouped using DBSCAN, and TCRdist sequence similarity was added for clustering within HLA-allele-positive subsets. Co-occurrence clustering excluded repertoires with fewer than 30,000 or more than 120,000 public chains, plus five with anomalous nucleotide sharing. The source is immuneACCESS, and TCRdb retained only in-frame sequences with V and J called. Part of the clones is not carried over; for the studies checked, unresolved V genes explain less than half of this, and the remainder is unexplained. The V and J calls and the clone size are those of that table, but D and trimming were determined from the DNA. Counted in this sample were 35,000 to 45,000 clones; roughly half of them appeared once. The ten largest clones capture around 10% of the sample.

As to this clone: Which antigen it targets is not known. No much larger clone exists at a distance of one base, and base qualities are not known.

From its cysteine to its phenylalanine, the CDR3 spans 14 amino acids. The DNA shown is the 42-base CDR3, in frame from base 1. Germline trimming amounts to 5 bases on V and 5 bases on J, with 6 as the count of junction bases outside the gene matches. The germline V gene (reference sequence) yields LNHDA for CDR1 and SQIVND for CDR2. Points the paper makes about the study in general: Only TCR beta chains were sequenced in this cohort, and the absence of alpha or paired-chain data limited detectable features. Compared with the roughly 710-donor mean, donors in an Asian-associated ancestry cluster had fewer N-insertions in productive TCRs, according to a later genetic analysis. According to a later analysis, most CMV-associated TCR beta chains appeared to be HLA-restricted, and the HLA associations seemed to be driven largely by CMV exposure. In vitro tests confirmed that a few of the cytomegalovirus-associated TCR beta chains recognize cytomegalovirus antigens. Cytomegalovirus status was reported to be diagnosed by the classifier with high specificity and sensitivity in both the original and validation cohorts. Across donors, most TCR sequences were observed very rarely, whereas some public TCRs were present in many individuals. Correlated functional status among segregating V segments might reflect linkage disequilibrium, but an unknown experimental factor could not be ruled out. V-gene and J-gene trimming of TCR beta chains was associated with a missense DCLRE1C variant in a later genetic analysis, and the association was replicated in an independent cohort. The sequencing pipeline was judged likely to have produced a cluster of highly shared sequence variants as a technical artifact. CMV serostatus was the only immune exposure information available for the cohort. In the study, around 160 TCR beta chains were listed as associated with cytomegalovirus. Strong co-occurrence of HLA alleles, especially DR and DQ, made assigning TCR associations to individual alleles difficult. Because some donors lacked HLA typing at each locus, the association tests relied only on the typed subset. Several of the top co-occurrence clusters appeared to be linked to parvovirus B19, influenza, CMV and Epstein-Barr virus, according to a later analysis. A further reported finding was that TCR beta sequences accurately predicted the HLA-A and HLA-B alleles for most subjects in the first cohort. In a later analysis, HLA-associated TCR beta chains were found to be more clonally expanded and to have lower generation probabilities than equally common non-associated chains. Specific HLA alleles were associated with 15,000 to 20,000 TCR beta sequences at a false discovery rate of 0.05 in a later analysis. Because counts were too low, approximately 18 rarely observed V segments, including chromosome 9 orphons, were excluded from the earlier analysis of some 590 of the donors. Because the 87-base-pair reads could not distinguish some IMGT-functional V segments, including TRBV6-2 and TRBV6-3, those segments were excluded. According to a later analysis, TCR association rates differed among HLA loci, with DRB1 alleles showing the most associated TCRs and HLA-C alleles showing the fewest. Presence/absence analyses assumed roughly uniform sequencing depth across donors, an assumption that may not hold. In an earlier analysis of more than 450 of the donors, most TCR beta V segments were observed in productive rearrangements about 87% or about 30% of the time, broadly matching IMGT annotations. According to the authors, the approach could potentially be generalized to other disease states and immunological phenotypes.

The sequence links TRBV19 to TRBJ1-5, with 7 junctional bases fitting TRBD1. The specimen was PBMCs. The receptor was derived from a human donor in good health. The sequence in DNA is TGTGCCAGTAGTGTGACAGGGAATCATCAGCCCCAGCATTTT. The resulting protein is CASSVTGNHQPQHF. Reference TRBV19 and TRBJ1-5 genes cover what lies past the CDR3, so the full variable domain is DGGITQSPKYLFRKEGQNVTLSCEQNLNHDAMYWYRQDPGQGLRLIYYSQIVNDFQKGDIAEGYSVSREKKESFPLTVTSAQKNPTAFYLCASSVTGNHQPQHFGDGTRLSIL.